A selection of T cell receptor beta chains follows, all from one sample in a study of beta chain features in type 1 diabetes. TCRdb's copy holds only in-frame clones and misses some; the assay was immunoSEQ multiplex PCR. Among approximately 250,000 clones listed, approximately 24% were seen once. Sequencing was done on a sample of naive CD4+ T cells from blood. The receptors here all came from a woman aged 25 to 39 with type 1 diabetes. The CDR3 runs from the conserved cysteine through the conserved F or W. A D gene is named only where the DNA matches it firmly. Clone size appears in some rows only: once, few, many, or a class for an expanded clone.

TGTGCCAGCAGCCAAGGGACAGGGCGATACAATGAGCAGTTCTTC CASSQGTGRYNEQFF TRBV4-2 TRBD1 TRBJ2-1 few
TGTGCCAGCGGCAGTCCCGGAACTAGGGACAATGAGCAGTTCTTC CASGSPGTRDNEQFF TRBV7-9 NA TRBJ2-1 NA
TGTGCCAGCAGTGGACAGATGAACACTGAAGCTTTCTTT CASSGQMNTEAFF TRBV6-6 NA TRBJ1-1 NA
TGTGCCAGTAGTGCTCAGGGCTACGAGCAGTACTTC CASSAQGYEQYF TRBV19 NA TRBJ2-7 NA
TGTGCCAGCTCAGGAGGGCCGAACACTGAAGCTTTCTTT CASSGGPNTEAFF TRBV18 NA TRBJ1-1 few
TGTGCCACCAGCAGAGAGGCCGATGTAGGGGCTCTGAACACTGAAGCTTTCTTT CATSREADVGALNTEAFF TRBV15 NA TRBJ1-1 NA
TGCAGCGGAATATTGGGGCAGCTCCAAGAGACCCAGTACTTC CSGILGQLQETQYF TRBV29-1 NA TRBJ2-5 few
TGTGCCAGCGCCGGCGGGAGAGGCACCGGGGAGCTGTTTTTT CASAGGRGTGELFF TRBV5-4 TRBD2 TRBJ2-2 NA
TGTGCCATCAGTGACGGGGTCTCTGGGGCCAACGTCCTGACTTTC CAISDGVSGANVLTF TRBV10-3 NA TRBJ2-6 NA
TGCAGCGTTGGACAGGGACCGCGCTCTGGGGCCAACGTCCTGACTTTC CSVGQGPRSGANVLTF TRBV29-1 TRBD1 TRBJ2-6 NA
TGTGCCAGCAGCTCGCCTAGACAGGGGAACACTGAAGCTTTCTTT CASSSPRQGNTEAFF TRBV5-4 TRBD1 TRBJ1-1 NA
TGCGCCAGCAGCCAAGATCGTACAGGGGGCTTAGACATTCAGTACTTC CASSQDRTGGLDIQYF TRBV4-1 TRBD1 TRBJ2-4 NA
TGTGCCAGTAGTATTGCGGGAGGGCAAGAGACCCAGTACTTC CASSIAGGQETQYF TRBV19 TRBD2 TRBJ2-5 NA
TGTGCCTGGAGGGGCTGGGGGGACGAGCAGTACTTC CAWRGWGDEQYF TRBV30 NA TRBJ2-7 NA
TGTGCCCTGGACTCAGGGGCTGGAAACACCATATATTTT CALDSGAGNTIYF TRBV30 NA TRBJ1-3 NA
TGTGCCACCAGCAGAGTCGGGAGGGCCGACAATGAGCAGTTCTTC CATSRVGRADNEQFF TRBV15 TRBD2 TRBJ2-1 NA
TGCAGCGCCCGATCCGGGACAGGGGGCACTGAAGCTTTCTTT CSARSGTGGTEAFF TRBV29-1 TRBD1 TRBJ1-1 few
TGTGCCAGCAGTCAGAGGGATCCCGGGGAGCTGTTTTTT CASSQRDPGELFF TRBV6-6 NA TRBJ2-2 NA
TGTGCCAGCAGCCAGAGTCCGGGACAGGGGATTGAGACCCAGTACTTC CASSQSPGQGIETQYF TRBV11-2 TRBD1 TRBJ2-5 few
TGTGCCAGCAGTGACCTACAGGGGGTTTTAAAAGCTTTCTTT CASSDLQGVLKAFF TRBV2 TRBD1 TRBJ1-1 NA
TGTGCCAGCTCCCGGTCCAGCGGGAATACCTACGAGCAGTACTTC CASSRSSGNTYEQYF TRBV18 TRBD2 TRBJ2-7 NA
TGTGCCAGCAGTGCGGACACTCCCGATACGCAGTATTTT CASSADTPDTQYF TRBV2 NA TRBJ2-3 few
TGCAGCGTCATGTACGGGGCTAACTATGGCTACACCTTC CSVMYGANYGYTF TRBV29-1 NA TRBJ1-2 few
TGTGCCAGCAGGTCCGGGAGTCTCGAGCAGTACTTC CASRSGSLEQYF TRBV6-6 NA TRBJ2-7 NA
TGTGCCTGGAGTGTACCGGCAGGGATTAATGAAAAACTGTTTTTT CAWSVPAGINEKLFF TRBV30 NA TRBJ1-4 NA
TGTGCCAGCAGCTTTTCGGGACAGGGGGAATACAATGAGCAGTTCTTC CASSFSGQGEYNEQFF TRBV11-2 TRBD1 TRBJ2-1 few
TGCGCCAGCAGCCATCGTAGTAAGAGCCACGAGCAGTACTTC CASSHRSKSHEQYF TRBV4-1 NA TRBJ2-7 NA
TGTGCTAGTGGTTTGGGACTAGCGGGAGGCAATGAGCAGTTCTTC CASGLGLAGGNEQFF TRBV12-5 TRBD2 TRBJ2-1 NA
TGTGCCTGGAGTGCGGGACAGAACTATGGCTACACCTTC CAWSAGQNYGYTF TRBV30 TRBD1 TRBJ1-2 few
TGTGCCACCAGCAGAGCGGGTGGAGATACGCAGTATTTT CATSRAGGDTQYF TRBV15 NA TRBJ2-3 few
TGTGCCTGGAGCAGCGGACTAGCATGGAATGAGCAGTTCTTC CAWSSGLAWNEQFF TRBV30 TRBD2 TRBJ2-1 NA
TGCGCCAGCACTCCCGGGACAGGGGGCGGCTACACCTTC CASTPGTGGGYTF TRBV4-1 TRBD1 TRBJ1-2 few